These 5 T cell receptor beta chains originate from one sample sequenced in a study of blood T cells in healthy people across ages. Together with a sample-barcoded 5' primer, a J-beta primer mix was included in a second PCR lasting roughly 6 to 12 cycles. Via MiXCR, TCRdb re-called the 5' RACE reads, giving one row per CDR3 protein. The data show roughly 500,000 distinct CDR3 sequences, with 25% to 30% seen just once and about a fifth held by the top ten. The specimen was blood. The receptors derive from a woman in her seventies in good health.

The chain recombines TRBV7-2 with TRBJ1-2, with a possible D match to TRBD1 (6 bases). CDR1 is SGHTA, CDR2 FQGNSA, per germline. The CDR3 has 15 amino acids. The V and J ends lost 4 bases and 0 bases respectively, with 12 bases between them. Here the CDR3 DNA reads TGTGCCAGCAGCTCCACAGGGACCCCTAACTATGGCTACACCTTC. It yields the protein CASSSTGTPNYGYTF. Using reference TRBV7-2 and TRBJ1-2 for the parts outside the CDR3, the full variable domain is GAGVSQSPSNKVTEKGKDVELRCDPISGHTALYWYRQSLGQGLEFLIYFQGNSAPDKSGLPSDRFSAERTGGSVSTLTIQRTQQEDSAVYLCASSSTGTPNYGYTFGSGTRLTVV.

V is TRBV18 and J is TRBJ2-5, with D hard to call. This CDR3 is 14 amino acids long. The germline V gene has CDR1 KGHSH and CDR2 LQKENI. Trimming shortened V by 1 base and J by 5 bases, and 11 bases separated the two germline ends. The CDR3 region is CASSPQGLGETQYF. CDR3 in DNA: TGTGCCAGCTCACCACAGGGTCTCGGCGAGACCCAGTACTTC.

The gene calls are TRBV13 and TRBJ1-3, with unresolved D. Germline V gene data show CDR1 as PRHDT and CDR2 as FYEKMQ (reference sequence). Trimming cost V 7 bases and J 4 bases, with 8 bases left between them. The CDR3 length is 12 residues. The CDR3 DNA sequence: TGTGCCAGCACCCCGGACGGAAACACCATATATTTT. Amino acids: CASTPDGNTIYF.

Only a few counts were recorded for this clonotype. The chain uses TRBV20-1 and TRBJ2-3; D ambiguous. The CDR3 loop spans 12 amino acids. V shed 6 bases and J shed 3 bases, with 10 bases lying between them. Germline loops: CDR1 DFQATT, CDR2 SNEGSKA (reference sequence). CDR3 DNA sequence: TGCAGTGCCCCGATAAGGACAGATACGCAGTATTTT. It translates to CSAPIRTDTQYF.

The chain joins TRBV20-1 to TRBJ2-5; 11 bases line up with TRBD2. Germline CDR1 reads DFQATT; CDR2 reads SNEGSKA (reference sequence). After removal of 2 bases from V and 1 base from J, the junction contained 15 bases not matched to a gene. The CDR3 spans 19 residues. The CDR3 DNA follows: TGCAGTGCTAGACCCCCCGCCTTAACTAGCGGGGGATCCCAAGAGACCCAGTACTTC. This gives the protein CSARPPALTSGGSQETQYF.